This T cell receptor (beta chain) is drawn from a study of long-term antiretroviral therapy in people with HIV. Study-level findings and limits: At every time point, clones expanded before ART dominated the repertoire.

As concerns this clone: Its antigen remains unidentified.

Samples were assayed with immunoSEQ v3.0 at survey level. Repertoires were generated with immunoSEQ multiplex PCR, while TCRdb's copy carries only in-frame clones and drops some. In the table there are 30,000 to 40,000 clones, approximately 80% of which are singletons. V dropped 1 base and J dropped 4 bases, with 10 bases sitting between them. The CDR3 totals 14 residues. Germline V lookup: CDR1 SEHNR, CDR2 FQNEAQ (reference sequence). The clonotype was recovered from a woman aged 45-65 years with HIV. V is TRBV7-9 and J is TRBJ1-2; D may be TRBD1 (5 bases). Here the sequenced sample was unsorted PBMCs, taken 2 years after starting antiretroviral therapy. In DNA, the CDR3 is TGTGCCAGCAGCTTAGTGACAGCGGGCTATGGCTACACCTTC. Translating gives CASSLVTAGYGYTF.